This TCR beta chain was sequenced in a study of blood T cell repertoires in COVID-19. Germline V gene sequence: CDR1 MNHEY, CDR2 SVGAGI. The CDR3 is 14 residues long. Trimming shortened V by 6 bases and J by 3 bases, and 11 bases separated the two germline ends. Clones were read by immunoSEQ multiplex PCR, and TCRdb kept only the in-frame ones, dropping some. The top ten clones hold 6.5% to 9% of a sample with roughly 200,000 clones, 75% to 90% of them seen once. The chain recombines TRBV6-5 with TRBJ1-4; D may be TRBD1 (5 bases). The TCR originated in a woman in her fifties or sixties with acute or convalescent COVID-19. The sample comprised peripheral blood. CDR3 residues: CASRRDSSNEKLFF. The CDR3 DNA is TGTGCCAGCAGGAGAGACAGTTCTAATGAAAAACTGTTTTTT.